These 24 T cell receptor beta chains share one sample of origin, sequenced in a study of T cells in tumors after PD-1 blockade. Produced via immunoSEQ multiplex PCR; TCRdb's table is partial and in-frame only. This table has roughly 49,000 clones, about 84% appearing once. The sequencing used PBMCs, collected before anti-PD-1 treatment. The receptors derive from a human donor with basal cell carcinoma.

The V and J genes are TRBV28 and TRBJ2-1; D not certain. Germline V CDR1 and CDR2: MDHEN, SYDVKM. V was clipped by 3 bases and J by 8 bases, with 26 bases between them. The CDR3 extends over 18 amino acids. CDR3 sequence: CASSFSWLVPVRHDEQFF. CDR3 in DNA: TGTGCCAGCAGTTTTTCATGGTTGGTTCCAGTACGCCACGATGAGCAGTTCTTC.

V usage is TRBV28 and J usage is TRBJ1-5; possible D gene TRBD1, 6 bases. Germline CDR1 MDHEN, CDR2 SYDVKM. V lost 6 bases, J lost 0 bases, and 15 bases lay in between. The CDR3 extends over 16 amino acids. Written as DNA, the CDR3 is TGTGCCAGCAGGCTGGGACAACGAGGTAGCAATCAGCCCCAGCATTTT. Translation: CASRLGQRGSNQPQHF.

This sequence joins TRBV18 and TRBJ2-1, with D possibly matching TRBD1 (5 bases). Trimming stripped 8 bases from V and 0 bases from J, with 11 bases between. The germline V gene encodes CDR1 KGHSH and CDR2 LQKENI. The length of the CDR3 is 14 residues. CDR3 sequence (DNA): TGTGCCAGCCTACAGGAAAACTCCTACAATGAGCAGTTCTTC. Encoded protein: CASLQENSYNEQFF.

This clone showed up just a few times. This chain connects TRBV7-8 to TRBJ1-1; no firm D call. The CDR3 totals 14 residues. V was clipped by 5 bases and J by 6 bases, with 16 bases between them. Germline CDR1 is SGHVS and CDR2 is FQNEAQ. The CDR3: CASSPRVVISEAFF. DNA of the CDR3: TGTGCCAGCAGCCCCCGGGTGGTCATCTCTGAAGCTTTCTTT.

The chain couples TRBV7-9 to TRBJ2-5, with TRBD2 as a possible D gene (7 bases). Trimming took off 5 bases at V and 5 bases at J, with 18 bases between the two ends. Germline CDR1 reads SEHNR; CDR2 reads FQNEAQ (reference sequence). The CDR3 has 15 amino acids. CDR3 sequence: CASSRGGGGPETQYF. The CDR3 DNA follows: TGTGCCAGCAGCCGGGGAGGCGGGGGCCCGGAGACCCAGTACTTC.

The V gene is TRBV7-2, the J gene TRBJ2-1; 7 bases are a match to TRBD2. The CDR3 is 14 residues long. CDR1 SGHTA and CDR2 FQGNSA come from the germline V gene. With 1 base clipped from V and 5 bases from J, the junction kept 2 bases outside the gene matches. The CDR3 loop is CASSLVGGDNEQFF. The CDR3 region has the DNA TGTGCCAGCAGCTTAGTGGGGGGGGACAATGAGCAGTTCTTC.

The chain carries TRBV7-6 and TRBJ2-5; D may be TRBD1 (5 bases). Germline CDR1 SGHVS, CDR2 FNYEAQ. Deletions cut 4 bases from V and 1 base from J, with 13 bases between. CDR3 size: 15 residues. The CDR3 sequence is CASSSLTRVQETQYF. In DNA form, the CDR3 reads TGTGCCAGCAGCTCACTCACCAGGGTCCAAGAGACCCAGTACTTC.

This clone has a handful of counts. CDR3 in amino acids: CASSYYPGNTEAFF. DNA of the CDR3: TGTGCCAGCAGTTACTATCCGGGGAACACTGAAGCTTTCTTT. V gene TRBV6-6 combines with J gene TRBJ1-1; D gene ambiguous. Trimming removed 1 base at V and 1 base at J, with 7 bases between. The germline CDR1 and CDR2 sequences are MNHNY and SVGAGI (reference sequence). The CDR3 loop spans 14 amino acids.

This chain joins TRBV3-1 (or the pseudogene TRBV3-2) and TRBJ2-1; no reliable D call. CDR1 and CDR2 from the germline V gene are LGHDT and YNNKEL (reference sequence). CDR3 size: 12 residues. V lost 0 bases, J lost 4 bases, and 1 base lay in between. The CDR3 DNA reads TGTGCCAGCAGCCAAGAGTACAATGAGCAGTTCTTC. Protein product: CASSQEYNEQFF.

The rearrangement joins TRBV4-1 to TRBJ2-1, with D possibly TRBD2 on 6 matching bases. The CDR3 runs 16 residues. The ends were cut back, 2 bases at V and 0 bases at J, with 11 bases in the middle. Germline assignment: CDR1 MGHRA and CDR2 YSYEKL. The CDR3 reads CASSQFGRSSYNEQFF. The CDR3 DNA follows: TGCGCCAGCAGCCAATTTGGGAGGAGCTCCTACAATGAGCAGTTCTTC.

This clone was counted a few times. The V call is TRBV6-5, the J call TRBJ2-3; D remains unclear. V was trimmed by 6 bases and J by 2 bases, leaving 9 bases between them. The CDR3 sequence is 13 residues long. Germline V gene sequence: CDR1 MNHEY, CDR2 SVGAGI. This CDR3 is CASRAPYTDTQYF. CDR3 coding DNA: TGTGCCAGCAGGGCCCCCTACACAGATACGCAGTATTTT.

This chain uses TRBV27 with TRBJ1-2, with unresolved D. Germline-derived CDR1 and CDR2 are MNHEY and SMNVEV (reference sequence). The V end lost 6 bases, the J end lost 4 bases, and 21 bases lay between the germline ends. CDR3 length: 16 amino acids. The CDR3 loop reads CASRPPGMPGLYGYTF. The CDR3 nucleotides are TGTGCCAGCAGACCTCCCGGAATGCCGGGCCTCTATGGCTACACCTTC.

This sequence joins TRBV28 and TRBJ1-5; 7 nucleotides agree with TRBD1. V lost 10 bases to trimming and J lost 3 bases; unmatched junction nucleotides: 12. This CDR3 spans 15 amino acids. Germline V gene data show CDR1 as MDHEN and CDR2 as SYDVKM. This CDR3 reads CAIGEGASLNQPQHF. As DNA, the CDR3 is TGTGCCATCGGGGAGGGGGCGAGCCTCAATCAGCCCCAGCATTTT.

This clone is a singleton in its sample. The chain is built from TRBV15 and TRBJ2-5; 8 bases fit TRBD2. Germline V gene sequence: CDR1 LNHNV, CDR2 YYDKDF (reference sequence). The CDR3 runs 15 residues. The J segment lost 10 bases and the V segment lost 1 base, leaving 11 bases of the junction unmatched. CDR3 protein: CATSRVAGPGEGQYF. The DNA of the CDR3 is TGTGCCACCAGCAGAGTAGCGGGGCCAGGAGAAGGCCAGTACTTC.

V and J are TRBV5-1 and TRBJ2-7, with TRBD2 identical over 11 bases. V gave up 4 bases and J gave up 3 bases; unmatched junction bases: 3. The CDR3 has 14 amino acids. Germline CDR1 and CDR2: SGHRS and YFSETQ. The CDR3 bases are TGCGCCAGCAGCCCCGGGACTAGCGGCTACGAGCAGTACTTC. Its translation is CASSPGTSGYEQYF.

This clone was found once. The chain has TRBV5-6 and TRBJ1-4, with 12 nucleotides matching TRBD1. Trimming took 3 bases from V and 8 from J; bases not matched to a gene: 5. CDR3 length equals 15 residues. CDR1 is SGHDT, CDR2 YYEEEE, per germline. The CDR3 spells CASSSGTGGEEKLFF. The CDR3 DNA sequence: TGTGCCAGCAGCTCCGGGACAGGGGGCGAAGAAAAACTGTTTTTT.

The V and J genes are TRBV3-1 (or the pseudogene TRBV3-2) and TRBJ2-1; 13 bases are a match to TRBD2. Trimming removed 4 bases from V and 10 bases from J; junction bases left unmatched: 4. This CDR3 is built from 14 residues. CDR1 is LGHDT, CDR2 YNNKEL, per germline (reference sequence). CDR3 sequence reads: CASSRLAGGKEQFF. The CDR3 DNA is TGTGCCAGCAGCCGACTAGCGGGGGGCAAGGAGCAGTTCTTC.

The CDR3 loop is CASSEGQSNTGELFF. In DNA, the CDR3 is TGCGCCAGCAGTGAAGGACAGTCGAACACCGGGGAGCTGTTTTTT. The genes are TRBV10-1 and TRBJ2-2; D may be TRBD1 (6 bases). CDR3 size: 15 residues. V dropped 3 bases and J dropped 0 bases, with 8 bases sitting between them. The germline CDR1 and CDR2 sequences are WNHNN and SYGVQD (reference sequence).

V is TRBV18 and J is TRBJ2-1; 9 positions match TRBD2. Trimming took 6 bases from V and 6 from J; bases not matched to a gene: 3. Germline V gene data show CDR1 as KGHSH and CDR2 as LQKENI. The CDR3 runs 13 residues. CDR3 in amino acids: CASSQTSGNEQFF. As DNA, the CDR3 is TGTGCCAGCTCTCAGACTAGCGGCAATGAGCAGTTCTTC.

The chain employs TRBV5-4 and TRBJ1-1; 7 bases line up with TRBD1. This CDR3 spans 14 amino acids. From germline, CDR1 is SGHNT and CDR2 YYREEE (reference sequence). J lost 11 bases, V lost 0 bases, and 10 bases had no gene match. The chain's CDR3 is CASSLDPDRAGAFF. The DNA for the CDR3 is TGTGCCAGCAGCTTGGACCCCGACAGGGCTGGTGCTTTCTTT.

V gene TRBV4-1 combines with J gene TRBJ2-3; 16 positions match TRBD2. Germline CDR1 is MGHRA and CDR2 is YSYEKL. The CDR3 is 19 residues long. The trim removed 4 bases at V and 0 bases at J, leaving 7 bases unmatched. CDR3 nucleotide sequence: TGCGCCAGCAGCCGACTGTCGGGACTAGCGGGGGGGAGCACAGATACGCAGTATTTT. Residues: CASSRLSGLAGGSTDTQYF.

This chain links TRBV11-1 with TRBJ1-2, with 8 bases lining up with TRBD1. The CDR3 has 14 amino acids. Unmatched junction bases numbered 5, after V lost 5 bases and J lost 3 bases. Germline CDR1 and CDR2: SGHAT and FQDESV (reference sequence). CDR3: CASSPTGVDYGYTF. CDR3 nucleotides: TGTGCCAGCAGCCCGACAGGGGTCGACTATGGCTACACCTTC. Full variable domain (missing parts from reference TRBV11-1 and TRBJ1-2): EAEVAQSPRYKITEKSQAVAFWCDPISGHATLYWYRQILGQGPELLVQFQDESVVDDSQLPKDRFSAERLKGVDSTLKIQPAELGDSAMYLCASSPTGVDYGYTFGSGTRLTVV.

This clone was detected a few times. The V and J genes are TRBV2 and TRBJ2-1, with D possibly TRBD2 on 5 matching bases. The ends were cut back, 7 bases at V and 4 bases at J, with 11 bases in the middle. CDR1 is SNHLY, CDR2 FYNNEI, per germline. CDR3 length: 13 residues. The CDR3 DNA reads as TGTGCCAGCAACGTAAGAGGGTACAATGAGCAGTTCTTC. Translated: CASNVRGYNEQFF.

This chain connects TRBV20-1 to TRBJ1-5; 8 nucleotides align to TRBD1. The germline V gene encodes CDR1 DFQATT and CDR2 SNEGSKA (reference sequence). The CDR3 spans 13 residues. The J segment lost 6 bases and the V segment lost 3 bases, leaving 4 bases of the junction unmatched. The CDR3 coding sequence is TGCAGTGCTAGTGGACAGGGAAGTCAGCCCCAGCATTTT. The encoded protein is CSASGQGSQPQHF.